The T cell receptor beta chain under discussion was sequenced for a study of somatic mutations in cytotoxic T cells in rheumatoid arthritis. The CDR3 totals 11 residues. Germline V gene sequence: CDR1 SEHNR, CDR2 FQNEAQ (reference sequence). V shed 5 bases and J shed 0 bases, with 2 bases lying between them. Profiling relied on immunoSEQ multiplex PCR, and the TCRdb table lists in-frame clones only, not all of them. The repertoire holds about 7,000 clones, with 65% to 80% as singletons. Specimen: CD8+ T cells sorted from blood. J is TRBJ2-7 and V is TRBV7-9, with unresolved D. This sequence was found in an adult with rheumatoid arthritis. The DNA for the CDR3 is TGTGCCAGCAGCCCCTCCTACGAGCAGTACTTC. It specifies CASSPSYEQYF.